Here is one T cell receptor (beta chain) with its context. Its specificity is unknown. The CDR3 covers 15 residues. Germline-derived CDR1 and CDR2 are SGHTA and FQGNSA. Trimming removed 1 base at V and 2 bases at J, with 9 bases between. Under the ViraFEST assay, PBMC were stimulated with viral peptide pools so that antigen-specific CD4+ T cells expanded. Sequencing was performed afterwards. CD4+ T cells were isolated after around ten days of culture. Half-medium changes using IL-2 medium occurred on days 3 and 7. The sample comes from a study of vaccination effects on CD4 cells after COVID-19. The table came from immunoSEQ multiplex PCR; TCRdb's copy has only in-frame clones and leaves some out. Of 55,000 to 70,000 clones detected, 81% appear once; the ten largest clones hold under 3%.

The source of this sequence is a human donor who received a COVID-19 vaccine. The chain couples TRBV7-2 to TRBJ2-1; D not resolved. Source: CD4+ T cells from PBMCs cultured with HCoV-229E spike peptides, taken before COVID-19 vaccination. The CDR3 sequence is CASSLGRAAYNEQFF. CDR3 DNA: TGTGCCAGCAGCTTAGGTAGGGCAGCCTACAATGAGCAGTTCTTC. Combining the CDR3 with reference TRBV7-2 and TRBJ2-1 gives the whole variable domain GAGVSQSPSNKVTEKGKDVELRCDPISGHTALYWYRQSLGQGLEFLIYFQGNSAPDKSGLPSDRFSAERTGGSVSTLTIQRTQQEDSAVYLCASSLGRAAYNEQFFGPGTRLTVL.